A single T cell receptor (beta chain) is shown here with its context. This CDR3 has 20 amino acids. J lost 6 bases, V lost 2 bases, and 19 bases had no gene match. Germline CDR1 and CDR2: MNHEY and SMNVEV (reference sequence). The PCR was carried out with 60 Vbeta primers and 13 Jbeta primers. Some clones are missing from TCRdb's copy, which holds only in-frame ones; the method was immunoSEQ multiplex PCR. The sample lists fewer than 200,000 clones, less than 90% occurring once. The data originate from a study of cytomegalovirus exposure and HLA in healthy donors. Sequenced material: PBMCs. The receptor's source is a girl less than two years old in good health and CMV-seronegative. The J gene is TRBJ2-5, the V gene TRBV27; 12 nucleotides match TRBD1. The CDR3 protein is CASSLRIRDRGLTPHQTQYF. DNA for the CDR3: TGTGCCAGCAGTTTAAGGATTAGGGACAGGGGGCTAACTCCTCATCAGACCCAGTACTTC.